Below, one T cell receptor beta chain is given with its context. Its antigen is as yet unknown. PCR was performed a second time for roughly 7 to 11 cycles using a sample-barcoded 5' primer and a J-beta primer mix. Each cDNA molecule was tagged by a template-switch adaptor that had 12 random nucleotides. Any given sample supplied a minimum of 3 million CDR3-containing paired-end reads. In TCRdb, the 5' RACE reads were re-called with MiXCR into one record per CDR3 protein. The sample comprises approximately 670,000 distinct CDR3 sequences, 40% to 45% of which are singletons, and 25% to 35% rests with the top ten. These data are taken from a study of blood T cells in healthy people across ages. Study outcomes and limitations: Fewer expanded clones and more diversity marked long-lived versus aged donors.

Material: blood. The clonotype comes from a man aged 80 or over in good health.

CDR3 sequence reads: CASIGGVQTGELFF. CDR3 DNA sequence: TGTGCCAGCATAGGGGGAGTGCAAACCGGGGAGCTGTTTTTT. V and J are TRBV6-1 and TRBJ2-2; maybe TRBD1 (6 bases). Germline V CDR1 and CDR2: MNHNS, SASEGT. The CDR3 is 14 amino acids. Trimming left V 7 bases short and J 5 bases short, with 14 bases between.